A selection of T cell receptor beta chains follows, all from one sample in a study of CD8 T cells in Susac syndrome. MiXCR was run by TCRdb on the immunoSEQ multiplex PCR reads, yielding one entry per CDR3 protein. Among under 95,000 distinct CDR3 sequences listed, roughly 94% were seen once. Sequencing used CD8+ T cells from PBMCs. The receptors originated from a human donor with Susac syndrome. CDR3s include the opening cysteine and the closing phenylalanine or tryptophan. The order of the fields is V gene, D gene, J gene, clone size, CDR3 DNA, CDR3 protein. A D gene is named only where the DNA matches it firmly. Not all rows give a size; the values are once, few, many and, for expanded clones, a class.

v_call: TRBV28; d_call: .; j_call: TRBJ1-5; clone_size: .; cdr3_nt: TGTGCCAGCAGTTCCTTCGACAGTAGCAATCAGCCCCAGCATTTT; cdr3_aa: CASSSFDSSNQPQHF
v_call: TRBV6-5; d_call: .; j_call: TRBJ2-7; clone_size: once; cdr3_nt: TGTGCCAGCAGTTACTCGATAATAGCGGAAGGATCCTACGAGCAGTACTTC; cdr3_aa: CASSYSIIAEGSYEQYF
v_call: TRBV6-2/TRBV6-3; d_call: TRBD1; j_call: TRBJ2-2; clone_size: .; cdr3_nt: TGTGCCAGCCTTAAACCAGGGGGCACCGGGGAGCTGTTTTTT; cdr3_aa: CASLKPGGTGELFF
v_call: TRBV12-3/TRBV12-4; d_call: TRBD2; j_call: TRBJ2-5; clone_size: .; cdr3_nt: TGTGCCAGCAGTATAGCGGGAGGAGGAATAGAGACCCAGTACTTC; cdr3_aa: CASSIAGGGIETQYF
v_call: TRBV20-1; d_call: .; j_call: TRBJ2-1; clone_size: .; cdr3_nt: TGCAGTGCTCCTGCTGGGAATGAGCAGTTCTTC; cdr3_aa: CSAPAGNEQFF
v_call: TRBV7-9; d_call: .; j_call: TRBJ2-1; clone_size: .; cdr3_nt: TGTGCCGGCAAGAGGGGGGCGAATGAGCAGTTCTTC; cdr3_aa: CAGKRGANEQFF
v_call: TRBV9; d_call: TRBD2; j_call: TRBJ2-7; clone_size: .; cdr3_nt: TGTGCCAGCAGCGTAATGGCGGGAGGCCCACCTTTCGAGCAGTACTTC; cdr3_aa: CASSVMAGGPPFEQYF
v_call: TRBV24-1; d_call: .; j_call: TRBJ1-2; clone_size: .; cdr3_nt: TGTGCCCCTTCTACTGTGAGGCACTTTGGCTACACCTTC; cdr3_aa: CAPSTVRHFGYTF
v_call: TRBV5-6; d_call: TRBD2; j_call: TRBJ2-3; clone_size: .; cdr3_nt: TGTGCCAGCAGCTTGTCGGCTAGCGGGAGAGATACGCAGTATTTT; cdr3_aa: CASSLSASGRDTQYF
v_call: TRBV7-6; d_call: .; j_call: TRBJ2-1; clone_size: .; cdr3_nt: TGTGCCAGCAGCTTAGAGACTAGTTACAATGAGCAGTTCTTC; cdr3_aa: CASSLETSYNEQFF
v_call: TRBV28; d_call: TRBD1; j_call: TRBJ2-7; clone_size: .; cdr3_nt: TGTGCCAGCAGTACAGGGGGGATTAGTTCTCGCGAGCAGTACTTC; cdr3_aa: CASSTGGISSREQYF
v_call: TRBV20-1; d_call: .; j_call: TRBJ2-5; clone_size: .; cdr3_nt: TGCAGTGCTAGAGATCAGGGGTGGGAGACCCAGTACTTC; cdr3_aa: CSARDQGWETQYF
v_call: TRBV5-1; d_call: .; j_call: TRBJ1-2; clone_size: .; cdr3_nt: TGCGCCAGCACAGGGGAAGGTAGTGGCTATGGCTACACCTTC; cdr3_aa: CASTGEGSGYGYTF
v_call: TRBV2; d_call: .; j_call: TRBJ1-1; clone_size: .; cdr3_nt: TGTGCCAGCAGTGAAAGGGTGACGGGAACTGAAGCTTTCTTT; cdr3_aa: CASSERVTGTEAFF
v_call: TRBV12-3/TRBV12-4; d_call: .; j_call: TRBJ2-1; clone_size: .; cdr3_nt: TGTGCCAGCAGTTTAGCCTATGAGCAGTTCTTC; cdr3_aa: CASSLAYEQFF
v_call: TRBV27; d_call: TRBD2; j_call: TRBJ2-1; clone_size: .; cdr3_nt: TGTGCCAGCAGCCCCGGGACTAGTAACAATGAGCAGTTCTTC; cdr3_aa: CASSPGTSNNEQFF
v_call: TRBV5-6; d_call: TRBD1; j_call: TRBJ2-2; clone_size: .; cdr3_nt: TGTGCCAGCAGCTTGAGGGGACAGTTAAACACCGGGGAGCTGTTTTTT; cdr3_aa: CASSLRGQLNTGELFF
v_call: TRBV30; d_call: .; j_call: TRBJ2-1; clone_size: once; cdr3_nt: TGTGCCTGGAGTAGCCTAGGTAATGAGCAGTTCTTC; cdr3_aa: CAWSSLGNEQFF
v_call: TRBV20-1; d_call: .; j_call: TRBJ2-1; clone_size: .; cdr3_nt: TGCAGTGCTAGACTAGAAACTTACAATGAGCAGTTCTTC; cdr3_aa: CSARLETYNEQFF
v_call: TRBV7-2; d_call: TRBD1; j_call: TRBJ1-6; clone_size: .; cdr3_nt: TGTGCCAGCAGCATGGGGACAGATAATTCACCCCTCCACTTT; cdr3_aa: CASSMGTDNSPLHF
v_call: TRBV28; d_call: TRBD1; j_call: TRBJ2-1; clone_size: .; cdr3_nt: TGTGCCAGCTCGTCACAGGGGTACAATGAGCAGTTCTTC; cdr3_aa: CASSSQGYNEQFF
v_call: TRBV12-3/TRBV12-4; d_call: .; j_call: TRBJ1-1; clone_size: .; cdr3_nt: TGTGCCAGCAGCCCTACAGGGTCCGACACTGAAGCTTTCTTT; cdr3_aa: CASSPTGSDTEAFF
v_call: TRBV11-2; d_call: .; j_call: TRBJ1-1; clone_size: .; cdr3_nt: TGTGCCAGCAGCTTAGGTCAGGGCCCGGGAACTGAAGCTTTCTTT; cdr3_aa: CASSLGQGPGTEAFF
v_call: TRBV20-1; d_call: .; j_call: TRBJ2-4; clone_size: .; cdr3_nt: TGCAGTGCTACCCAGGGGTCGGAAGCCAAAAACATTCAGTACTTC; cdr3_aa: CSATQGSEAKNIQYF
v_call: TRBV4-2; d_call: .; j_call: TRBJ2-3; clone_size: .; cdr3_nt: TGTGCCAGCAGCCCAACCCACCCCGGAGATACGCAGTATTTT; cdr3_aa: CASSPTHPGDTQYF
v_call: TRBV12-3/TRBV12-4; d_call: TRBD1; j_call: TRBJ2-7; clone_size: once; cdr3_nt: TGTGCCAGCAGTTTAGGGCAGGGGGCTGACGAGCAGTACTTC; cdr3_aa: CASSLGQGADEQYF
v_call: TRBV7-8; d_call: .; j_call: TRBJ2-7; clone_size: .; cdr3_nt: TGTGCCAGCAGCTTAGTTAACCAAGTAAAGTACTTC; cdr3_aa: CASSLVNQVKYF
v_call: TRBV13; d_call: .; j_call: TRBJ2-7; clone_size: .; cdr3_nt: TGTGCCAGCAGCTCCACAGGGCAGAGCTCCTACGAGCAGTACTTC; cdr3_aa: CASSSTGQSSYEQYF
v_call: TRBV25-1; d_call: .; j_call: TRBJ2-5; clone_size: once; cdr3_nt: TGTGCCAGCAGCATAGAAGCGGGCCCCCCCCCGACCCAGTACTTC; cdr3_aa: CASSIEAGPPPTQYF
v_call: TRBV7-2; d_call: TRBD2; j_call: TRBJ2-5; clone_size: once; cdr3_nt: TGTGCCAGCAGCTTAGTGGTGTTAGCGGGTCATGTAGAGACCCAGTACTTC; cdr3_aa: CASSLVVLAGHVETQYF
v_call: TRBV10-3; d_call: .; j_call: TRBJ2-7; clone_size: .; cdr3_nt: TGTGCCATCAGTGAGTCCAACTACGAGCAGTACTTC; cdr3_aa: CAISESNYEQYF
v_call: TRBV20-1; d_call: .; j_call: TRBJ1-1; clone_size: .; cdr3_nt: TGCAGTGCTAGAGACTTCACTGAAGCTTTCTTT; cdr3_aa: CSARDFTEAFF
v_call: TRBV5-1; d_call: TRBD2; j_call: TRBJ2-5; clone_size: .; cdr3_nt: TGCGCCAGCAGCATCCCGACTAGCGGGGCTCAAGAGACCCAGTACTTC; cdr3_aa: CASSIPTSGAQETQYF
v_call: TRBV3-1; d_call: .; j_call: TRBJ2-5; clone_size: .; cdr3_nt: TGTGCCAGCAGCGATGAGGGACCAGAGGAGACCCAGTACTTC; cdr3_aa: CASSDEGPEETQYF
v_call: TRBV27; d_call: TRBD2; j_call: TRBJ2-7; clone_size: .; cdr3_nt: TGTGCCAGCAGCCCTGGGGTTAGCGGGAGCACCTACGAGCAGTACTTC; cdr3_aa: CASSPGVSGSTYEQYF